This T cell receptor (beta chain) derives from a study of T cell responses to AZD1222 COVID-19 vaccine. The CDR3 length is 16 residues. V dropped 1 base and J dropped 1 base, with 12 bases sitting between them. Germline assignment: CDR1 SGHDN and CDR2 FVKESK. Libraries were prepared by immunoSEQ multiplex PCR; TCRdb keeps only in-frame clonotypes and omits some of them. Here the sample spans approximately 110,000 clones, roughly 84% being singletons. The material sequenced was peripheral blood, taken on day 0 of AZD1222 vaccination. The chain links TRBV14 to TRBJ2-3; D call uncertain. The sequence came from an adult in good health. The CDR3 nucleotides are TGTGCCAGCAGCCAAGGGGTGTTCTGGGGCACAGATACGCAGTATTTT. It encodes CASSQGVFWGTDTQYF.